Below, one T cell receptor beta chain is given with its context. The same CDR3 is also encoded by other DNA sequences in this sample. As originally analysed: Quantification of nucleated cells was approximated via reference gene primer amplification. Libraries were prepared by immunoSEQ multiplex PCR; TCRdb keeps only in-frame clonotypes and omits some of them. The DNA gave D and trimming, while V, J and clone size come from that table. This sample has approximately 260,000 clones, with around 88% found just once. This sample is drawn from a study of blood T cell repertoires in COVID-19. Study at large: Samples representing acute and convalescent COVID-19 were sourced from the United States, Italy and Spain.

The cohort comprised adults aged 18 to 89 years residing in 24 US areas. Looked up from germline, CDR1 is KGHDR and CDR2 is SFDVKD. V dropped 5 bases and J dropped 4 bases, with 4 bases sitting between them. CDR3 length equals 11 residues. The sequenced sample consisted of PBMCs or T cells enriched from blood (not recorded which). This chain links TRBV24-1 with TRBJ1-1; D not resolved. This TCR was sampled from a middle-aged woman with acute COVID-19. The CDR3 sequence is CATSAGTEAFF. DNA for the CDR3: TGTGCCACCAGTGCCGGCACTGAAGCTTTCTTT.